Shown below are 12 T cell receptor beta chains from a single sample sequenced in a study of control samples from healthy donors and cancer patients. The assay was immunoSEQ multiplex PCR, and TCRdb's table has in-frame clones only and misses some. The sample shows 110,000 to 150,000 clones, about 89% of them seen only once. The sequenced material came from blood. The receptors were gathered from a man aged 18 to 30 in good health.

The chain carries TRBV6-5 and TRBJ2-3, with TRBD2 identical over 7 bases. The CDR3 spans 15 residues. V gave up 6 bases and J gave up 3 bases; unmatched junction bases: 9. CDR1 and CDR2 from the germline V gene are MNHEY and SVGAGI. The DNA for the CDR3 is TGTGCCAGCAGGATGGTGGGGGGGATGACAGATACGCAGTATTTT. Translated: CASRMVGGMTDTQYF.

The J gene is TRBJ2-5, the V gene TRBV18, with TRBD1 as a possible D gene (7 bases). This CDR3 spans 15 amino acids. The germline CDR1 and CDR2 sequences are KGHSH and LQKENI. V lost 3 bases to trimming and J lost 2 bases, with 13 bases between them. CDR3 nucleotide sequence: TGTGCCAGCTCACCCAGGGGGGAAACTCAAGAGACCCAGTACTTC. Amino acids: CASSPRGETQETQYF.

The chain links TRBV29-1 to TRBJ1-3; D is ambiguous. The V and J ends lost 4 bases and 0 bases respectively, with 7 bases between them. CDR3 length: 13 amino acids. In germline, CDR1 is SQVTM, CDR2 ANQGSEA. CDR3 loop: CSVGATSGNTIYF. CDR3 sequence (DNA): TGCAGCGTTGGGGCAACCTCTGGAAACACCATATATTTT.

The chain links TRBV29-1 to TRBJ2-5; D might be TRBD1 or TRBD2, each matching 5 bases. V gave up 6 bases and J gave up 5 bases, with 19 bases separating them. This CDR3 is 14 amino acids long. From germline, CDR1 is SQVTM and CDR2 ANQGSEA. The CDR3 spells CSVKAPDEGETQYF. The CDR3, as DNA: TGCAGCGTGAAGGCCCCGGACGAGGGGGAGACCCAGTACTTC.

The chain uses TRBV5-4 and TRBJ1-1; weak D call: TRBD1 (5 bases). This CDR3 is 16 amino acids long. Trimming cost V 3 bases and J 0 bases, with 15 bases left between them. Germline CDR1 SGHNT, CDR2 YYREEE (reference sequence). Here the CDR3 reads CASSSGGYRMNTEAFF. CDR3 bases: TGTGCCAGCAGCTCCGGGGGTTATAGGATGAACACTGAAGCTTTCTTT. Complete variable domain (other parts from reference TRBV5-4 and TRBJ1-1): ETGVTQSPTHLIKTRGQQVTLRCSSQSGHNTVSWYQQALGQGPQFIFQYYREEENGRGNFPPRFSGLQFPNYSSELNVNALELDDSALYLCASSSGGYRMNTEAFFGQGTRLTVV.

There are a few counts of this clone. The V and J genes are TRBV5-6 and TRBJ2-1; D is perhaps TRBD1 (5 bases). The CDR3 is made up of 14 amino acids. CDR1 SGHDT and CDR2 YYEEEE come from the germline V gene. Trimming removed 2 bases at V and 5 bases at J, with 11 bases between. The CDR3 loop is CASSFELGDNEQFF. CDR3 in DNA: TGTGCCAGCAGCTTCGAGTTAGGGGACAATGAGCAGTTCTTC.

This sequence joins TRBV6-6 and TRBJ1-5, with D possibly being TRBD1 (6 bases). Trimming shortened V by 6 bases and J by 4 bases, and 16 bases separated the two germline ends. In germline, CDR1 is MNHNY, CDR2 SVGAGI (reference sequence). The CDR3 loop spans 15 amino acids. The CDR3 DNA follows: TGTGCCAGCAGCCGCCTTGACAGGTCAAATCAGCCCCAGCATTTT. The encoded protein is CASSRLDRSNQPQHF.

The chain couples TRBV7-6 to TRBJ2-2; TRBD2 agrees at 10 bases. Unmatched junction bases numbered 6, after V lost 5 bases and J lost 0 bases. This CDR3 region has 17 residues. Germline V gene lookup returns CDR1 SGHVS and CDR2 FNYEAQ. The CDR3 region has the DNA TGTGCCAGCAGCCGAACACTAGCGGGGACGAACACCGGGGAGCTGTTTTTT. It translates to CASSRTLAGTNTGELFF.

This rearrangement joins TRBV27 to TRBJ1-2, with D perhaps TRBD1 (5 bases). Germline loops: CDR1 MNHEY, CDR2 SMNVEV (reference sequence). This CDR3 is built from 14 residues. The V gene lost 7 bases and the J gene lost 1 base, with 13 bases spanning the gap. This chain's CDR3 is CASKKSDSNYGYTF. CDR3 nucleotides: TGTGCCAGCAAAAAGTCAGACAGTAACTATGGCTACACCTTC.

The chain uses TRBV7-8 and TRBJ2-1, with D unclear. The germline CDR1 and CDR2 sequences are SGHVS and FQNEAQ. The CDR3 loop spans 14 amino acids. V lost 10 bases, J lost 14 bases, and 27 bases lay in between. The CDR3 loop is CAILARLEQPMEFF. The CDR3, as DNA: TGTGCCATCTTGGCCAGACTCGAGCAACCGATGGAGTTCTTC.

The gene calls are TRBV5-1 and TRBJ1-1, with D perhaps TRBD1 (5 bases). V was cut by 1 base and J by 1 base, with 11 bases left in between. The CDR3 is made up of 15 amino acids. The germline CDR1 and CDR2 sequences are SGHRS and YFSETQ. CDR3 nucleotides: TGCGCCAGCAGCTTGCGGGGCAGAGAGAACACTGAAGCTTTCTTT. It is translated as CASSLRGRENTEAFF. The variable domain in full, completed from reference TRBV5-1 and TRBJ1-1, reads KAGVTQTPRYLIKTRGQQVTLSCSPISGHRSVSWYQQTPGQGLQFLFEYFSETQRNKGNFPGRFSGRQFSNSRSEMNVSTLELGDSALYLCASSLRGRENTEAFFGQGTRLTVV.

This clone was seen a single time. Here the CDR3 DNA reads TGTGCCAGCAGGGCTGTTGGGGGCTACACCTTC. It is translated as CASRAVGGYTF. This chain connects TRBV6-5 to TRBJ1-2, with no clear D. CDR1 is MNHEY, CDR2 SVGAGI, per germline. This CDR3 has 11 amino acids. V lost 6 bases and J lost 8, with 10 bases in between.